Shown below are 21 T cell receptor beta chains from a single sample sequenced in a study of CD4 T cells in relation to SARS-CoV-2 and coronaviruses. The protocol was immunoSEQ multiplex PCR, while the TCRdb copy is restricted to in-frame clones and leaves out a portion. The sample contains 15,000 to 25,000 clones, 81% of which appear only once. These receptors' targets are unknown. Before the COVID-19 pandemic, during about 2010-2018, CD4+ T cells were taken from unexposed donors. Isolation of CD4+ T cells took place after roughly nine days in culture. The sample was CD4+ T cells from PBMCs, cultured in vitro. Source of these receptors: a human donor in good health.

The rearrangement links TRBV19 to TRBJ1-3; TRBD1 matches 7 bases. After removal of 0 bases from V and 6 bases from J, the junction contained 14 bases not matched to a gene. The CDR3 loop spans 18 amino acids. Looked up from germline, CDR1 is LNHDA and CDR2 is SQIVND (reference sequence). For the CDR3, the DNA is TGTGCCAGTAGTATAGAAACGACAGGGAATTCTCTCGTAAACACCATATATTTT. Protein product: CASSIETTGNSLVNTIYF.

The chain carries TRBV5-5 and TRBJ1-3, with TRBD1 identical over 8 bases. The CDR3 is made up of 15 amino acids. The V gene end was trimmed by 5 bases and the J gene end by 3 bases; junction bases not matched to a gene: 7. Germline lookup yields CDR1 SGHKS and CDR2 YYEKEE (reference sequence). Here the CDR3 DNA reads TGTGCCAGCAGTTCCCAGGGGGCTTATGGAAACACCATATATTTT. Residues: CASSSQGAYGNTIYF.

V is TRBV5-6 and J is TRBJ2-2; the D gene is possibly TRBD2 (5 bases). The V gene lost 6 bases and the J gene lost 4 bases, with 16 bases spanning the gap. This CDR3 comprises 15 residues. Per germline, CDR1 SGHDT and CDR2 YYEEEE. CDR3 region: CASTPDLGATGELFF. The CDR3 nucleotides are TGTGCCAGCACCCCGGACTTGGGAGCCACCGGGGAGCTGTTTTTT.

J is TRBJ2-5 and V is TRBV19, with 11 bases matching TRBD1. CDR1 LNHDA and CDR2 SQIVND come from the germline V gene (reference sequence). J lost 9 bases, V lost 4 bases, and 7 bases had no gene match. This CDR3 is built from 14 residues. CDR3 protein: CASSTDRGRGAQYF. The CDR3, as DNA: TGTGCCAGTAGTACGGACAGGGGGCGCGGGGCCCAGTACTTC.

The sample holds one count of this clone. The chain joins TRBV30 to TRBJ2-1, with 7 bases aligning to TRBD2. This CDR3 comprises 17 residues. V was clipped by 0 bases and J by 0 bases; unmatched bases: 8. From germline, CDR1 is GTSNPN and CDR2 SVGIG (reference sequence). CDR3 in DNA: TGTGCCTGGAGTGTGGGGGGGGACGCCAGCTCCTACAATGAGCAGTTCTTC. Amino acids: CAWSVGGDASSYNEQFF.

This clone turned up a few times. The gene calls are TRBV30 and TRBJ2-2, with unresolved D. The CDR3 consists of 11 residues. V shed 5 bases and J shed 8 bases, with 9 bases lying between them. Germline V lookup: CDR1 GTSNPN, CDR2 SVGIG (reference sequence). CDR3: CAWVYGGELFF. CDR3 sequence (DNA): TGTGCCTGGGTGTACGGTGGGGAGCTGTTTTTT.

This rearrangement joins TRBV7-2 to TRBJ2-7; 7 nucleotides match TRBD1. Germline V lookup: CDR1 SGHTA, CDR2 FQGNSA. The CDR3 covers 14 residues. V lost 7 bases, J lost 3 bases, and 9 bases stayed unmatched. The CDR3 loop reads CASTLGAGGYEQYF. The DNA of the CDR3 is TGTGCCAGCACCCTAGGGGCAGGGGGCTACGAGCAGTACTTC.

The table lists this clone with a few counts. The rearrangement links TRBV5-4 to TRBJ2-7, with 11 bases that match TRBD1. CDR1 and CDR2 from the germline V gene are SGHNT and YYREEE (reference sequence). The CDR3 sequence is 14 residues long. The ends lost 4 bases at V and 3 bases at J; junction bases unmatched: 3. CDR3 bases: TGTGCCAGCAGCGGGGGACAGGGGGGCTACGAGCAGTACTTC. Its translation is CASSGGQGGYEQYF.

The rearrangement joins TRBV3-1 (or the pseudogene TRBV3-2) to TRBJ2-7; weak D call: TRBD1 (5 bases). This CDR3 comprises 13 residues. The germline V and J ends were trimmed by 0 bases and 4 bases, with 7 bases remaining between them. The germline V gene encodes CDR1 LGHDT and CDR2 YNNKEL (reference sequence). The CDR3 loop reads CASSQEQGYEQYF. CDR3 coding DNA: TGTGCCAGCAGCCAAGAGCAGGGTTACGAGCAGTACTTC.

The rearrangement links TRBV3-1 (or the pseudogene TRBV3-2) to TRBJ1-4; TRBD1 aligns across 8 bases. With 5 bases clipped from V and 4 bases from J, the junction kept 3 bases outside the gene matches. Germline loops: CDR1 LGHDT, CDR2 YNNKEL (reference sequence). This CDR3 is 14 amino acids long. CDR3 in DNA: TGTGCCAGCAGCTCGGGACAGGATAATGAAAAACTGTTTTTT. Translated, it gives CASSSGQDNEKLFF.

The V and J genes are TRBV30 and TRBJ2-5, with 11 bases lining up with TRBD2. Trimming at V came to 0 bases and at J to 4 bases, leaving 1 base not matched to a gene. Germline V gene sequence: CDR1 GTSNPN, CDR2 SVGIG (reference sequence). CDR3 size: 14 residues. CDR3 coding DNA: TGTGCCTGGAGTGTAACTAGCGGGAGAGAGACCCAGTACTTC. Its translation: CAWSVTSGRETQYF. Together with reference TRBV30 and TRBJ2-5, the CDR3 gives the full variable domain: SQTIHQWPATLVQPVGSPLSLECTVEGTSNPNLYWYRQAAGRGLQLLFYSVGIGQISSEVPQNLSASRPQDRQFILSSKKLLLSDSGFYLCAWSVTSGRETQYFGPGTRLLVL.

The chain joins TRBV7-2 to TRBJ2-3, with D uncertain. V shed 2 bases and J shed 6 bases, with 3 bases lying between them. CDR1 and CDR2 (germline): SGHTA, FQGNSA. This CDR3 has 11 amino acids. Here the CDR3 reads CASSLSDTQYF. The CDR3 bases are TGTGCCAGCAGCTTAAGTGATACGCAGTATTTT.

This clone occurred a few times. The chain carries TRBV3-1 (or the pseudogene TRBV3-2) and TRBJ2-7; tentatively, D is TRBD2 (5 bases). The CDR3 has 12 amino acids. Germline V gene data show CDR1 as LGHDT and CDR2 as YNNKEL (reference sequence). V was shortened by 2 bases and J by 7 bases, with 9 bases between the two germline ends. The DNA for the CDR3 is TGTGCCAGCAGCCAAAGTGTAGCGGAGCAGTACTTC. Translated, it gives CASSQSVAEQYF.

The genes are TRBV9 and TRBJ2-2; D tentatively reads TRBD1 or TRBD2 (6 bases each). The V and J ends lost 0 bases and 4 bases respectively, with 13 bases between them. Germline V gene data show CDR1 as SGDLS and CDR2 as YYNGEE. CDR3 length: 16 residues. This CDR3 is CASSVAGGAGTGELFF. The CDR3, as DNA: TGTGCCAGCAGCGTAGCCGGGGGCGCGGGCACCGGGGAGCTGTTTTTT.

V and J are TRBV7-6 and TRBJ2-1, with 14 positions matching TRBD2. J was trimmed by 15 bases and V by 5 bases; bases with no gene match: 12. Germline V gives CDR1 SGHVS, CDR2 FNYEAQ. This CDR3 is 15 amino acids long. The CDR3 sequence: CASSPRLAGGAPAFF. CDR3 coding DNA: TGTGCCAGCAGCCCCCGACTAGCGGGAGGGGCGCCCGCGTTCTTC.

The rearrangement links TRBV23-1 to TRBJ2-5; D could derive from TRBD1 or TRBD2 (7 bases each). TRBV23-1 is classed as an ORF, of uncertain function. The CDR3 totals 15 residues. V gave up 4 bases and J gave up 2 bases, with 14 bases separating them. DNA of the CDR3: TGCGCCAGCAGTCCGACAGGGAGGGAGCAAGAGACCCAGTACTTC. Its translation is CASSPTGREQETQYF.

The V call is TRBV7-2, the J call TRBJ2-3; the match to TRBD1 covers 7 bases. Germline CDR1 is SGHTA and CDR2 is FQGNSA. Unmatched junction bases numbered 8, after V lost 2 bases and J lost 6 bases. This CDR3 spans 15 amino acids. The CDR3 reads CASSLWDSRPDTQYF. CDR3 in DNA: TGTGCCAGCAGCTTATGGGACAGCCGACCTGATACGCAGTATTTT.

V is TRBV7-2 and J is TRBJ1-5, with D possibly being TRBD1 (5 bases). Looked up from germline, CDR1 is SGHTA and CDR2 is FQGNSA. The CDR3 sequence is 13 residues long. Trimming cost V 5 bases and J 5 bases, with 10 bases left between them. CDR3 nucleotide sequence: TGTGCCAGCAGCCCGGGGGGGGATCAGCCCCAGCATTTT. It is translated as CASSPGGDQPQHF.

The V and J genes are TRBV2 and TRBJ1-2; D perhaps matches TRBD1 (5 bases). The V and J ends lost 4 bases and 3 bases respectively, with 9 bases between them. The CDR3 totals 13 residues. Germline loops: CDR1 SNHLY, CDR2 FYNNEI. In nucleotides, the CDR3 is TGTGCCAGCAGTGTAGGGGCAGACTATGGCTACACCTTC. This gives the protein CASSVGADYGYTF. Based on the CDR3 plus reference TRBV2 and TRBJ1-2, the full variable domain is EPEVTQTPSHQVTQMGQEVILRCVPISNHLYFYWYRQILGQKVEFLVSFYNNEISEKSEIFDDQFSVERPDGSNFTLKIRSTKLEDSAMYFCASSVGADYGYTFGSGTRLTVV.

The gene calls are TRBV9 and TRBJ2-5; TRBD2 is a possible D gene (6 bases). The germline V gene has CDR1 SGDLS and CDR2 YYNGEE. There are 14 residues in the CDR3. Trimming stripped 2 bases from V and 3 bases from J, with 11 bases between. DNA for the CDR3: TGTGCCAGCAGCGTTATGGGGGGAGAAGAGACCCAGTACTTC. It codes for CASSVMGGEETQYF.

This chain links TRBV7-9 with TRBJ1-1, with D unclear. V lost 2 bases to trimming and J lost 5 bases, with 9 bases between them. Germline V gives CDR1 SEHNR, CDR2 FQNEAQ (reference sequence). The CDR3 is 13 amino acids. CDR3 sequence (DNA): TGTGCCAGCAGCTTACCCAGTATGACTGAAGCTTTCTTT. Amino acids: CASSLPSMTEAFF.